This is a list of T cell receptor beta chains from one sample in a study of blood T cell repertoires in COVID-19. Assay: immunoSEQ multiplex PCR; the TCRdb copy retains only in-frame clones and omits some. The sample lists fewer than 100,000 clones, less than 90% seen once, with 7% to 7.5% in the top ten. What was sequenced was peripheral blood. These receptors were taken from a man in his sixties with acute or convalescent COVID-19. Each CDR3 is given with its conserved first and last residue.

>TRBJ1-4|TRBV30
CAWSVSGARREKLFF
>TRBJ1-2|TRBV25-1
CASSAGTDSYGYTF
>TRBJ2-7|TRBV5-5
CASSHTGGAYEQYF
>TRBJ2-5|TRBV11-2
CASTGQGMSQETQYF
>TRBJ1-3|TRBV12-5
CASGRTGGLGNTIYF
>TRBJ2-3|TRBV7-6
CASSLVGTSGLTQYF
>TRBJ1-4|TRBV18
CASSPREPRGEKLFF
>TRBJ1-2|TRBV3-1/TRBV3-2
CASSLGHRSYGYTF
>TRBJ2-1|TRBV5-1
CASSLGPAAGSYNEQFF
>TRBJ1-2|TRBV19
CASRTRQGANYGYTF
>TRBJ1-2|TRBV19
CASSNSYGYTF
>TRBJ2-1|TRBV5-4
CASTQVRGPSYNEQFF
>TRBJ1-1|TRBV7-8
CASSVEGGLLYTEAFF
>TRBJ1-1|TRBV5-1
CASSLYGANTEAFF
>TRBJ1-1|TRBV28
CASSLSTGRHTAFF
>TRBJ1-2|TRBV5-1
CASSLVGSGDYGYTF
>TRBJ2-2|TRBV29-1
CSATMGPVNTGELFF
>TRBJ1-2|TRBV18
CASSPGPNYGYTF
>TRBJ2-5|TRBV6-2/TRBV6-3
CASSPSLGGRETQYF
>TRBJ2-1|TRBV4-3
CASSLSGMSSYNEQFF
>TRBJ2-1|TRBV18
CASSPDLAGAHNEQFF
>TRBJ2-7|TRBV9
CASSAPGYSYEQYF
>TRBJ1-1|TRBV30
CAWRKDRGLDTEAFF
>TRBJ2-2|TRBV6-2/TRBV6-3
CASSQTGFTGELFF
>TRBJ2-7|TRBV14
CASSRAGTGAHEQYF
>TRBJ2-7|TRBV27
CASSLSRTGVYEQYF
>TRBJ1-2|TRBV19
CASSLPGEDRYGYTF
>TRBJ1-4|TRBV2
CASQQGLQEKLFF
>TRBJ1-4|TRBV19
CASSFRRATNEKLFF
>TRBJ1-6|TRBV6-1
CASSERTGGMMRNSPLHF
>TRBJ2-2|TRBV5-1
CASSGDPNTGELFF
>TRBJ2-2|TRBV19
CASSMLRTSGWGWTGELFF
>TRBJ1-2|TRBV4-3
CASSQESAGFGGYTF
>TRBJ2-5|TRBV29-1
CSSQSPGVRGAQYF
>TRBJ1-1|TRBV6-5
CASSYFEDGSITEAFF
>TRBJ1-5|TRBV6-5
CASSQTGGPSQPQHF
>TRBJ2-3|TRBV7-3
CASSPTRGRTDTQYF
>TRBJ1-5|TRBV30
CAWSERGNQPQHF
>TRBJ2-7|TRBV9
CASSVTGSGSSEQYF
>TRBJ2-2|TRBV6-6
CASSPTSGMAGELFF
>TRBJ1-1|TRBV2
CASKVRAEAFF
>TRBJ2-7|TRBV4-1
CASSQEETSDYEQYF
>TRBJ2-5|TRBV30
CAWSVPGGIQETQYF
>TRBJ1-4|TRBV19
CASSIGRTGPNEKLFF
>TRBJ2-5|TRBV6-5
CASSYRTKETQYF
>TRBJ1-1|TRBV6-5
CASKVPAGTEAFF
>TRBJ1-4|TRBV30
CAWSVSGTVGEKLFF
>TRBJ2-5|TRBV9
CASSVGFGDSPQETQYF
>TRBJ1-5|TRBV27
CASSFRTGSQPQHF
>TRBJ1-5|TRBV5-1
CASSLAGGVGQPQHF
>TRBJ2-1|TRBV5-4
CASRPGTGAIYNEQFF
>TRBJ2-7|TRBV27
CASSFRASGRFSYEQYF
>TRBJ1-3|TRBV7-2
CASSLTISWATGNTIYF
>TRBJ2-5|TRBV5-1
CASSSAGRGAGETQYF
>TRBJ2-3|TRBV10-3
CAITRQGSTDTQYF